The 9 T cell receptor beta chains given below trace back to one sample, sequenced in a study of cytomegalovirus exposure and HLA in healthy donors. Use of 60 Vbeta and 13 Jbeta primers characterized the PCR. Only in-frame clones appear in the TCRdb table, and some are missing; sequencing was by immunoSEQ multiplex PCR. The sample includes fewer than 200,000 clones, 70% to 80% seen only once; the top ten take approximately 0.73%. The sample taken for sequencing was PBMCs. The receptors here all came from a woman between 40 and 55 years old in good health and CMV-seronegative.

Only a few counts were recorded for this clone. V usage is TRBV7-2 and J usage is TRBJ2-2; tentatively, D is TRBD2 (5 bases). V lost 1 base, J lost 4 bases, and 13 bases lay in between. The CDR3 loop spans 16 amino acids. Germline-derived CDR1 and CDR2 are SGHTA and FQGNSA. The chain's CDR3 is CASSLGGVGFTGELFF. CDR3 sequence (DNA): TGTGCCAGCAGCTTAGGGGGAGTAGGTTTCACCGGGGAGCTGTTTTTT.

The chain links TRBV4-1 to TRBJ1-1, with a weak D call TRBD1 (5 bases). Per the germline V gene, CDR1 is MGHRA and CDR2 is YSYEKL. CDR3 size: 13 residues. Trimming cost V 4 bases and J 12 bases, with 18 bases left between them. CDR3 DNA: TGCGCCAGCAGCCTTCAGGGTGAAGTTCTCACTTTCTTT. Translated, it gives CASSLQGEVLTFF.

The sample holds one count of this clone. The chain links TRBV7-9 to TRBJ1-5; D ambiguous. The CDR3 runs to 13 residues. The V gene's germline CDR1 is SEHNR and CDR2 FQNEAQ (reference sequence). Trimming took off 4 bases at V and 9 bases at J, with 13 bases between the two ends. The chain's CDR3 is CASSSEGVGPQHF. CDR3 in DNA: TGTGCCAGCAGCTCGGAGGGTGTAGGGCCCCAGCATTTT. The full variable domain, with the rest looked up from reference TRBV7-9 and TRBJ1-5, is DTGVSQNPRHKITKRGQNVTFRCDPISEHNRLYWYRQTLGQGPEFLTYFQNEAQLEKSRLLSDRFSAERPKGSFSTLEIQRTEQGDSAMYLCASSSEGVGPQHFGDGTRLSIL.

V is TRBV6-1 and J is TRBJ1-2; 7 nucleotides align to TRBD1. Germline lookup yields CDR1 MNHNS and CDR2 SASEGT. V was clipped by 6 bases and J by 6 bases; unmatched bases: 7. This CDR3 region has 13 residues. Written as DNA, the CDR3 is TGTGCCAGCAGAAAGACAGGGAGCAATGGCTACACCTTC. Protein sequence: CASRKTGSNGYTF.

The chain couples TRBV7-2 to TRBJ2-7; TRBD2 aligns across 8 bases. The trim removed 6 bases at V and 9 bases at J, leaving 10 bases unmatched. The CDR3 consists of 13 residues. CDR1 is SGHTA and CDR2 is FQGNSA in the germline V gene. The CDR3 bases are TGTGCCAGCAGTTCGCGGGAGGCCGCAGGGCAGTACTTC. This gives the protein CASSSREAAGQYF.

The rearrangement links TRBV5-1 to TRBJ2-7, with 7 bases matching TRBD1. V shed 7 bases, J shed 4 bases, and the junction held 11 bases outside the gene matches. CDR3 length equals 14 residues. The germline V gene encodes CDR1 SGHRS and CDR2 YFSETQ. CDR3 loop: CASSPGQIGYEQYF. DNA for the CDR3: TGCGCCAGCTCCCCGGGACAGATTGGTTACGAGCAGTACTTC.

The chain joins TRBV7-8 to TRBJ1-4; 12 bases map to TRBD1. V shed 2 bases and J 6 bases; nucleotides not matched to a gene: 19. This CDR3 comprises 21 residues. Germline CDR1 and CDR2: SGHVS and FQNEAQ. The CDR3 DNA reads as TGTGCCAGCAGCTTAAAGAGCTTAGGGACAGGGGGCGCAGGAGGCGATGAAAAACTGTTTTTT. Translating gives CASSLKSLGTGGAGGDEKLFF.

The J gene is TRBJ2-5, the V gene TRBV6-5, with D perhaps TRBD2 (6 bases). The DNA matches TRBJ2-7 better at its end, which makes the J call doubtful. The CDR3 loop spans 14 amino acids. The germline V gene encodes CDR1 MNHEY and CDR2 SVGAGI. The chain's CDR3 is CASSRDSTEYEQYF. In DNA form, the CDR3 reads TGTGCCAGCAGCCGGGACTCTACCGAGTACGAGCAGTACTTC.

The chain has TRBV25-1 and TRBJ2-2, with 11 positions matching TRBD1. CDR1 and CDR2 (germline): MGHDK, SYGVNS. CDR3 length: 17 residues. V was clipped by 3 bases and J by 6 bases; unmatched bases: 9. This chain's CDR3 is CASSEEWDRGNPGELFF. The DNA of the CDR3 is TGTGCCAGCAGTGAGGAGTGGGACAGGGGGAATCCCGGGGAGCTGTTTTTT.